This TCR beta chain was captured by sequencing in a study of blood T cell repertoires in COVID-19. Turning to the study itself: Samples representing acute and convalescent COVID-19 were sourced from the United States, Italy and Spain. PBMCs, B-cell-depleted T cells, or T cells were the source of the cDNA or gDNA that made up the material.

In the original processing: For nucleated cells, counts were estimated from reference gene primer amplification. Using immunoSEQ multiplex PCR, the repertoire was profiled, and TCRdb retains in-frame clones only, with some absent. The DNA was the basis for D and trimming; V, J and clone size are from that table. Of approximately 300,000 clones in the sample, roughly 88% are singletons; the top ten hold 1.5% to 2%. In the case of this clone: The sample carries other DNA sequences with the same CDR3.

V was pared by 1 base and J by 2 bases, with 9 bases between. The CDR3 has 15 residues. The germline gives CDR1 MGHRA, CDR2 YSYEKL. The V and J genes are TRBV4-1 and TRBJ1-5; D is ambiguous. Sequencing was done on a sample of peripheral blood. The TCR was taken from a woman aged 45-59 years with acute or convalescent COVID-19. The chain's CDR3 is CASSQGGGRNQPQHF. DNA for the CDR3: TGCGCCAGCAGCCAAGGAGGAGGGCGCAATCAGCCCCAGCATTTT.